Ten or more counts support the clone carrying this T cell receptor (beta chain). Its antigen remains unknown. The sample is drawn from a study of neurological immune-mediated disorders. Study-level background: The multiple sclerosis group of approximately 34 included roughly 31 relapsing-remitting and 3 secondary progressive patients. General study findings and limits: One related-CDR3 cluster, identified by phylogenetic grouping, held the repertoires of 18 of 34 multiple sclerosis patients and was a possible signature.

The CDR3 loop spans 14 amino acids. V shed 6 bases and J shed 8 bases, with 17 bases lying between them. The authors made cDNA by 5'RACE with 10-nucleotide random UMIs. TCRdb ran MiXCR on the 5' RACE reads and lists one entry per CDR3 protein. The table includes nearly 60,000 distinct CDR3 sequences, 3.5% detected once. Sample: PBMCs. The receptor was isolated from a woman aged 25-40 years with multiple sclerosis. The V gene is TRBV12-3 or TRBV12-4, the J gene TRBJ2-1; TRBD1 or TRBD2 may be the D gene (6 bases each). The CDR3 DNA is TGTGCCAGCAGGGGGGCCAGGTGGGACTATGAGCAGTTCTTC. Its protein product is CASRGARWDYEQFF.